These 22 T cell receptor beta chains were all obtained from the same sample, sequenced in a study of CD8+ T cells in alopecia areata. In each case, RNA was isolated and then reverse transcribed into cDNA as the sequencing template. Sequenced by immunoSEQ multiplex PCR; TCRdb stores in-frame clones only, minus some. Among fewer than 150,000 clones listed, roughly 60% were seen once. The treatment was: oral pan-JAK inhibitor, 5-10 mg twice daily. This sample comprised CD8+ T cells sorted from blood, obtained at week 4, from a patient treated with tofacitinib. The receptors derive from a human donor with alopecia areata.

The chain is built from TRBV30 and TRBJ2-7, with 8 positions matching TRBD1. This CDR3 spans 12 amino acids. The V gene end was trimmed by 8 bases and the J gene end by 2 bases; junction bases not matched to a gene: 5. Germline values: CDR1 GTSNPN, CDR2 SVGIG (reference sequence). This CDR3 reads CALTGAAYEQYF. The CDR3 nucleotides read TGTGCCCTGACAGGGGCAGCCTACGAGCAGTACTTC.

This rearrangement joins TRBV29-1 to TRBJ2-6, with a possible D match to TRBD2 (5 bases). This CDR3 has 16 amino acids. Trimming removed 7 bases from V and 2 bases from J, with 18 bases in between. Germline V gene data show CDR1 as SQVTM and CDR2 as ANQGSEA. The CDR3 region is CSAQSGFGTGANVLTF. The CDR3 DNA sequence: TGCAGCGCCCAAAGCGGATTCGGAACTGGGGCCAACGTCCTGACTTTC.

The chain recombines TRBV30 with TRBJ2-3; D is unresolved. V was shortened by 5 bases and J by 2 bases, with 11 bases between the two germline ends. The CDR3 is made up of 13 amino acids. Germline V gene lookup returns CDR1 GTSNPN and CDR2 SVGIG (reference sequence). Here the CDR3 DNA reads TGTGCCTGGTACTCTACACTCACAGATACGCAGTATTTT. Amino acid sequence: CAWYSTLTDTQYF.

The CDR3, as DNA: TGCGCCAGCAGCCAAGCGAGGGGGCTTACCTACGAGCAGTACTTC. Amino acids: CASSQARGLTYEQYF. The chain uses TRBV4-3 and TRBJ2-7, with 7 bases that match TRBD1. This CDR3 has 15 residues. The germline V gene encodes CDR1 LGHNA and CDR2 YSLEER. The V and J ends lost 1 base and 2 bases, in that order; junction bases with no gene match: 5.

The V call is TRBV19, the J call TRBJ2-3, with 8 bases that match TRBD2. The V gene's germline CDR1 is LNHDA and CDR2 SQIVND (reference sequence). The CDR3 loop spans 12 amino acids. V shed 0 bases and J 14 bases; nucleotides not matched to a gene: 4. The CDR3 reads CASSIEGLGRYF. CDR3 in DNA: TGTGCCAGTAGTATAGAGGGACTAGGGCGGTATTTT.

This clone was found a few times. The chain has TRBV29-1 and TRBJ2-5, with D unclear. Trimming took off 3 bases at V and 4 bases at J, with 24 bases between the two ends. The CDR3 has 17 amino acids. Germline-derived CDR1 and CDR2 are SQVTM and ANQGSEA. CDR3 in amino acids: CSVDGVSKEAGSETQYF. The CDR3 DNA reads as TGCAGCGTTGATGGGGTCAGCAAAGAAGCCGGTTCAGAGACCCAGTACTTC.

The chain links TRBV29-1 to TRBJ2-2; no clear D gene. The CDR3 extends over 12 amino acids. The ends were cut back, 3 bases at V and 2 bases at J, with 4 bases in the middle. Germline V gene data show CDR1 as SQVTM and CDR2 as ANQGSEA. DNA of the CDR3: TGCAGCGTTGAGGGAAACACCGGGGAGCTGTTTTTT. Amino acids: CSVEGNTGELFF.

The rearrangement uses TRBV4-1 and TRBJ1-5; no clear D gene. The CDR3 runs 15 residues. The V and J ends lost 4 bases and 6 bases respectively, with 16 bases between them. Per the germline V gene, CDR1 is MGHRA and CDR2 is YSYEKL. DNA for the CDR3: TGCGCCAGCAGCCGCGATAGGGTGCAAGGTCAGCCCCAGCATTTT. Protein sequence: CASSRDRVQGQPQHF.

The chain uses TRBV25-1 and TRBJ2-2, with D uncertain. The CDR3 extends over 12 amino acids. Germline CDR1 MGHDK, CDR2 SYGVNS. Trimming pared 6 bases from V and 5 bases from J, leaving 7 bases between. CDR3 residues: CASSAATGELFF. CDR3 nucleotides: TGTGCCAGCAGCGCCGCAACCGGGGAGCTGTTTTTT. The full variable domain, completed using reference TRBV25-1 and TRBJ2-2, is EADIYQTPRYLVIGTGKKITLECSQTMGHDKMYWYQQDPGMELHLIHYSYGVNSTEKGDLSSESTVSRIRTEHFPLTLESARPSHTSQYLCASSAATGELFFGEGSRLTVL.

This clone was counted a single time. This chain joins TRBV7-2 and TRBJ1-5; D gene ambiguous. Trimming pared 1 base from V and 2 bases from J, leaving 9 bases between. Germline assignment: CDR1 SGHTA and CDR2 FQGNSA. This CDR3 comprises 15 residues. This CDR3 is CASSLEWFGNQPQHF. The CDR3 DNA reads as TGTGCCAGCAGCTTAGAATGGTTCGGCAATCAGCCCCAGCATTTT.

Regarding this clone: Different DNA sequences within this sample yield the same CDR3. The genes are TRBV30 and TRBJ1-1, with D hard to call. Germline values: CDR1 GTSNPN, CDR2 SVGIG (reference sequence). The CDR3 sequence is 12 residues long. V was clipped by 0 bases and J by 2 bases, with 4 bases between them. CDR3 sequence (DNA): TGTGCCTGGAGTGTAGGAAACACTGAAGCTTTCTTT. Translation gives CAWSVGNTEAFF.

The rearrangement links TRBV5-6 to TRBJ2-7, with TRBD1 as a possible D gene (5 bases). The CDR3 contains 14 residues. The V end lost 2 bases, the J end lost 0 bases, and 9 bases lay between the germline ends. Germline CDR1 SGHDT, CDR2 YYEEEE. The CDR3 nucleotides are TGTGCCAGCAGCTTTAGGGGCCGCTCCTACGAGCAGTACTTC. As protein: CASSFRGRSYEQYF.

This clone was seen more than once but under ten times. This sequence joins TRBV30 and TRBJ2-1; D remains ambiguous. The germline V gene encodes CDR1 GTSNPN and CDR2 SVGIG (reference sequence). The CDR3 runs 11 residues. V was shortened by 5 bases and J by 5 bases, with 7 bases between the two germline ends. Written as DNA, the CDR3 is TGTGCCTGGGCCCTCCACAATGAGCAGTTCTTC. It is translated as CAWALHNEQFF.

J is TRBJ2-3 and V is TRBV7-2; 7 bases line up with TRBD1. The CDR3 is 15 residues long. V trimming: 0 bases; J trimming: 4 bases; junction bases outside the gene matches: 4. Germline V CDR1 and CDR2: SGHTA, FQGNSA. The chain's CDR3 is CASSLADRAPDTQYF. The CDR3 DNA is TGTGCCAGCAGCTTAGCCGACAGGGCCCCAGATACGCAGTATTTT.

This chain connects TRBV7-9 to TRBJ2-1; 7 bases agree with TRBD1. The V and J ends lost 3 bases and 7 bases, in that order; junction bases with no gene match: 9. This CDR3 contains 15 residues. The germline gives CDR1 SEHNR, CDR2 FQNEAQ (reference sequence). CDR3 amino acids: CASSFPDRLGNEQFF. Here the CDR3 DNA reads TGTGCCAGCAGCTTTCCGGACAGGCTTGGGAATGAGCAGTTCTTC.

The chain links TRBV30 to TRBJ1-5; D gene unclear. Germline-derived CDR1 and CDR2 are GTSNPN and SVGIG (reference sequence). This CDR3 region has 13 residues. V was cut by 0 bases and J by 6 bases, with 9 bases left in between. In DNA, the CDR3 is TGTGCCTGGAGTGTGGAAAGTGGTCAGCCCCAGCATTTT. Protein product: CAWSVESGQPQHF. Supplemented by reference TRBV30 and TRBJ1-5, the full variable domain reads SQTIHQWPATLVQPVGSPLSLECTVEGTSNPNLYWYRQAAGRGLQLLFYSVGIGQISSEVPQNLSASRPQDRQFILSSKKLLLSDSGFYLCAWSVESGQPQHFGDGTRLSIL.

The chain employs TRBV18 and TRBJ2-7, with a tentative D call TRBD2 (5 bases). The CDR3 is made up of 15 amino acids. V was pared by 6 bases and J by 4 bases, with 19 bases between. In germline, CDR1 is KGHSH, CDR2 LQKENI. Written as DNA, the CDR3 is TGTGCCAGCTCTCTGTACTCGGGATCCACGTACGAGCAGTACTTC. This codes for CASSLYSGSTYEQYF.

The V gene is TRBV7-9, the J gene TRBJ2-5; D possibly corresponds to TRBD1 (6 bases). The CDR3 is made up of 13 amino acids. Germline CDR1 reads SEHNR; CDR2 reads FQNEAQ (reference sequence). Trimming pared 4 bases from V and 5 bases from J, leaving 11 bases between. CDR3 in DNA: TGTGCCAGCAGCTCTGCAGGGGACGAGACCCAGTACTTC. Translated, it gives CASSSAGDETQYF.

This clone has just one count. The chain couples TRBV5-6 to TRBJ2-5; 9 positions match TRBD2. This CDR3 region has 16 residues. V lost 4 bases and J lost 0; bases outside the gene matches: 7. CDR1 and CDR2 from the germline V gene are SGHDT and YYEEEE. This CDR3 is CASSGRLAANQETQYF. CDR3 in DNA: TGTGCCAGCAGCGGTAGACTAGCGGCTAACCAAGAGACCCAGTACTTC.

For the CDR3, the DNA is TGTGCCAACTCGCCACGGGGTCAGCCCCAGCATTTT. Residues: CANSPRGQPQHF. V is TRBV27 and J is TRBJ1-5; D is ambiguous. Germline CDR1 MNHEY, CDR2 SMNVEV (reference sequence). The CDR3 has 12 amino acids. The germline V and J ends were trimmed by 10 bases and 6 bases, with 13 bases remaining between them.

J is TRBJ1-5 and V is TRBV4-3; D is undetermined. The CDR3 has 17 residues. Trimming stripped 0 bases from V and 2 bases from J, with 14 bases between. The germline V gene encodes CDR1 LGHNA and CDR2 YSLEER. The CDR3: CASSQDLEAYRNQPQHF. The CDR3 DNA reads as TGCGCCAGCAGCCAAGATCTCGAGGCGTATCGCAATCAGCCCCAGCATTTT.

This clone was found once. The chain carries TRBV29-1 and TRBJ1-1; D is undetermined. Trimming pared 3 bases from V and 3 bases from J, leaving 17 bases between. CDR3 length equals 15 residues. Germline V gene sequence: CDR1 SQVTM, CDR2 ANQGSEA. CDR3 protein: CSVDHSLTEDTEAFF. In DNA form, the CDR3 reads TGCAGCGTTGACCACAGCCTCACTGAGGACACTGAAGCTTTCTTT.